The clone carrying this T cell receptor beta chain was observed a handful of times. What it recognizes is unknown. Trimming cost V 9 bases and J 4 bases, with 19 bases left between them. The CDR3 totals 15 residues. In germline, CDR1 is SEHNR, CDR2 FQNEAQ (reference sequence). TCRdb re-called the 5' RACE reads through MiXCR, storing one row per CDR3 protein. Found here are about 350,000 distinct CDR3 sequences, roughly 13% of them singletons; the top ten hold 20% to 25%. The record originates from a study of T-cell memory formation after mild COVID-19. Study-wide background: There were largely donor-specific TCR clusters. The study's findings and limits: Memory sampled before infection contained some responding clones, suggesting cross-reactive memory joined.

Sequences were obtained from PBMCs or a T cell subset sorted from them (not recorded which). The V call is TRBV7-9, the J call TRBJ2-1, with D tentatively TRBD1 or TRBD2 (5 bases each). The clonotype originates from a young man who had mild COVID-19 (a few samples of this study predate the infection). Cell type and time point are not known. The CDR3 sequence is CASVPGLGPYNEQFF. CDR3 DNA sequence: TGTGCCAGTGTGCCGGGGCTAGGGCCTTACAATGAGCAGTTCTTC.